Below, 9 T cell receptor beta chains from the same sample are listed, as sequenced in a study of blood T cell repertoires in COVID-19. Assay used: immunoSEQ multiplex PCR; TCRdb lists only in-frame clones, some missing. Here the sample spans roughly 380,000 clones, 89% being singletons. The source material was peripheral blood. Source of these receptors: a middle-aged woman with COVID-19, enrolled during active disease.

The chain combines TRBV6-5 with TRBJ2-1; perhaps TRBD1 as D (6 bases). Germline CDR1 and CDR2: MNHEY and SVGAGI. CDR3 length: 14 residues. Trimming took off 4 bases at V and 9 bases at J, with 16 bases between the two ends. CDR3 residues: CASSFFRQASEQFF. DNA of the CDR3: TGTGCCAGCAGTTTCTTTCGACAGGCTTCTGAGCAGTTCTTC.

Worth noting for this clone: The same CDR3 also results from other DNA sequences found in this sample. The chain is built from TRBV27 and TRBJ1-1; D is unclear. The germline gives CDR1 MNHEY, CDR2 SMNVEV (reference sequence). Trimming cost V 3 bases and J 0 bases, with 5 bases left between them. The length of the CDR3 is 13 residues. The CDR3 region has the DNA TGTGCCAGCAGTTTCTCGGTGAACACTGAAGCTTTCTTT. As protein: CASSFSVNTEAFF.

This clone was detected once. This chain joins TRBV6-6 and TRBJ2-1, with D possibly TRBD2 on 6 matching bases. The CDR3 loop spans 14 amino acids. The ends were cut back, 3 bases at V and 5 bases at J, with 11 bases in the middle. The V gene's germline CDR1 is MNHNY and CDR2 SVGAGI (reference sequence). CDR3 amino acids: CASSYSRGHNEQFF. The DNA of the CDR3 is TGTGCCAGCAGTTATTCGCGGGGCCACAATGAGCAGTTCTTC.

The genes are TRBV7-8 and TRBJ1-3; tentative D call: TRBD1 (5 bases). This CDR3 is 15 amino acids long. Germline CDR1 reads SGHVS; CDR2 reads FQNEAQ. Trimming removed 7 bases at V and 3 bases at J, with 16 bases between. CDR3 coding DNA: TGTGCCAGCACCCCAAAGGAGGGACTTGGAAACACCATATATTTT. This gives the protein CASTPKEGLGNTIYF.

This clone was seen only once. J is TRBJ2-7 and V is TRBV2; perhaps TRBD2 as D (6 bases). The CDR3 contains 14 residues. Trimming left V 7 bases short and J 3 bases short, with 16 bases between. Germline CDR1 reads SNHLY; CDR2 reads FYNNEI. The CDR3 protein is CASKVVGGIYEQYF. The CDR3 DNA is TGTGCCAGCAAGGTGGTCGGGGGAATCTACGAGCAGTACTTC.

This clone was observed a handful of times. The CDR3 loop is CASSLEVESPLHF. DNA of the CDR3: TGTGCCAGCAGCTTAGAGGTGGAGTCACCCCTCCACTTT. This chain joins TRBV7-2 and TRBJ1-6; D uncertain. CDR1 is SGHTA and CDR2 is FQGNSA in the germline V gene. The CDR3 contains 13 residues. V lost 1 base to trimming and J lost 10 bases, with 8 bases between them.

V gene TRBV2 combines with J gene TRBJ2-2, with a possible D match to TRBD1 (5 bases). V lost 6 bases and J 1 base, leaving 15 bases between the germline ends. The CDR3 covers 16 residues. The V gene's germline CDR1 is SNHLY and CDR2 FYNNEI. The CDR3 loop reads CASRPFQTGNTGELFF. CDR3 nucleotide sequence: TGTGCCAGCAGACCATTCCAAACAGGGAACACCGGGGAGCTGTTTTTT.

The chain links TRBV5-1 to TRBJ2-7; 9 bases fit TRBD1. Germline lookup yields CDR1 SGHRS and CDR2 YFSETQ. The CDR3 sequence is 14 residues long. V dropped 0 bases and J dropped 3; count of bases not matched to a gene: 1. This chain's CDR3 is CASSLEGQGYEQYF. DNA for the CDR3: TGCGCCAGCAGCTTGGAGGGACAGGGCTACGAGCAGTACTTC.

Here the CDR3 reads CASIWTGSNTEAFF. DNA of the CDR3: TGTGCCAGTATTTGGACAGGCTCGAACACTGAAGCTTTCTTT. This chain links TRBV19 with TRBJ1-1, with TRBD1 matching over 7 bases. The CDR3 loop spans 14 amino acids. V gave up 7 bases and J gave up 1 base; unmatched junction bases: 6. Germline lookup yields CDR1 LNHDA and CDR2 SQIVND (reference sequence).